This T cell receptor (beta chain) was obtained from a study of OX40 agonist ivuxolimab in advanced cancers. This CDR3 contains 15 residues. V lost 3 bases and J lost 2, with 10 bases in between. In germline, CDR1 is MNHNS, CDR2 SASEGT. The protocol was immunoSEQ multiplex PCR, while the TCRdb copy is restricted to in-frame clones and leaves out a portion. The table includes roughly 58,000 clones, about four fifths detected once. Findings and caveats of the study: Clonal expansion was among the lowest in partial responders at 0.1-3.0 mg/kg, especially CD8+. Low levels of normalized T-cell clonal expansion also appeared in some nonresponders.

Points on this clone: What it recognizes is unknown.

The chain carries TRBV6-1 and TRBJ1-4, with a tentative D call TRBD1 (5 bases). The sequencing here drew on CD4+ or CD8+ T cells sorted from blood, taken in a trial of the OX40 agonist ivuxolimab. The receptor was isolated from an adult with an advanced solid tumor such as melanoma, head and neck, liver or kidney cancer. CDR3 protein: CASSDGGATNEKLFF. As DNA, the CDR3 is TGTGCCAGCAGTGATGGAGGGGCGACTAATGAAAAACTGTTTTTT.